The 27 T cell receptor beta chains given below trace back to one sample, sequenced in a study of identical twins. Each CDR3 protein is one row after TCRdb ran MiXCR on the 5' RACE reads. The sample has roughly 720,000 distinct CDR3 sequences; 18% are singletons. These sequences were also reported in another study, on T cells expressing NK-cell markers.

Sequencing was performed on PBMCs. These receptors all stem from a woman aged 18 to 35 in good health.

The table lists this clonotype with a few counts. This chain joins TRBV20-1 and TRBJ1-2; 7 bases fit TRBD1. V was clipped by 5 bases and J by 6 bases; unmatched bases: 9. This CDR3 contains 13 residues. Germline-derived CDR1 and CDR2 are DFQATT and SNEGSKA (reference sequence). The CDR3 region is CSAQFTGAHGYTF. CDR3 nucleotides: TGCAGTGCTCAATTTACAGGGGCCCATGGCTACACCTTC.

J is TRBJ2-7 and V is TRBV20-1; the D call may be TRBD1 or TRBD2 (6 bases each). CDR3 size: 14 residues. V lost 3 bases and J lost 4, with 16 bases in between. The germline V gene encodes CDR1 DFQATT and CDR2 SNEGSKA (reference sequence). The CDR3: CSARIAGTGYEQYF. CDR3 sequence (DNA): TGCAGTGCTAGGATTGCGGGAACAGGGTACGAGCAGTACTTC.

In its sample, this clonotype was seen a few times. The chain carries TRBV9 and TRBJ2-7, with 12 bases matching TRBD2. The CDR3 runs to 14 residues. Germline values: CDR1 SGDLS, CDR2 YYNGEE. The J segment lost 5 bases and the V segment lost 4 bases, leaving 4 bases of the junction unmatched. CDR3 DNA sequence: TGTGCCAGCAGCCCTAGCGGGAGGGCCGACGAGCAGTACTTC. Its translation: CASSPSGRADEQYF.

This clonotype turned up a few times. V and J are TRBV29-1 and TRBJ1-1; TRBD1 is a possible D gene (5 bases). The germline CDR1 and CDR2 sequences are SQVTM and ANQGSEA. Deletions cut 3 bases from V and 3 bases from J, with 11 bases between. This CDR3 spans 13 amino acids. In nucleotides, the CDR3 is TGCAGCGTTGACAGGGAATACGACACTGAAGCTTTCTTT. Encoded protein: CSVDREYDTEAFF.

This clonotype appeared a few times. The chain joins TRBV12-3 or TRBV12-4 to TRBJ2-2, with 9 bases lining up with TRBD2. Trimming cost V 7 bases and J 0 bases; bases outside gene matches: 12. This CDR3 region has 18 residues. CDR3 in amino acids: CASKPYFLAGTNTGELFF. The CDR3 coding sequence is TGTGCCAGCAAGCCCTATTTTCTAGCGGGGACGAACACCGGGGAGCTGTTTTTT.

This clonotype has more than one count but fewer than ten. The chain recombines TRBV6-2 or TRBV6-3 with TRBJ2-1; 8 nucleotides line up with TRBD2. Germline trimming cut 2 bases from V and 2 bases from J; bases unmatched to any gene: 8. This CDR3 is built from 17 residues. Germline V CDR1 and CDR2: MNHEY, SVGEGT. CDR3 sequence: CASSYTAGRGAYNEQFF. The CDR3 bases are TGTGCCAGCAGTTACACCGCCGGGCGGGGGGCCTACAATGAGCAGTTCTTC.

This clonotype was seen a single time. The V and J genes are TRBV12-2 and TRBJ1-1; the table names TRBD1, a call not compared with the DNA. TRBV12-2 is annotated as a pseudogene. There are 19 residues in the CDR3. CDR3 nucleotides: TGTGCAAGTCGCTTAGTTATGGGGACAGGCTGGGCCTTGGACACTGAAGCTTTCTTT. Amino acids: CASRLVMGTGWALDTEAFF.

The chain combines TRBV18 with TRBJ2-7, with TRBD2 as a possible D gene (5 bases). CDR1 and CDR2 (germline): KGHSH, LQKENI. CDR3 length: 16 amino acids. V lost 3 bases and J 2 bases, leaving 17 bases between the germline ends. CDR3 region: CASSPPGRGRTYEQYF. The CDR3 DNA reads TGTGCCAGCTCACCCCCTGGCCGAGGGCGAACCTACGAGCAGTACTTC. Based on the CDR3 plus reference TRBV18 and TRBJ2-7, the full variable domain is NAGVMQNPRHLVRRRGQEARLRCSPMKGHSHVYWYRQLPEEGLKFMVYLQKENIIDESGMPKERFSAEFPKEGPSILRIQQVVRGDSAAYFCASSPPGRGRTYEQYFGPGTRLTVT.

This clonotype was detected many times. The V gene is TRBV29-1, the J gene TRBJ2-3; D gene uncertain. Germline V gene lookup returns CDR1 SQVTM and CDR2 ANQGSEA. V was clipped by 3 bases and J by 11 bases, with 15 bases between them. This CDR3 spans 12 amino acids. The CDR3 is CSVDSGLDEQYF. For the CDR3, the DNA is TGCAGCGTTGATTCCGGATTGGACGAGCAGTATTTT.

This clonotype was recorded a few times. The chain links TRBV12-3 or TRBV12-4 to TRBJ2-2; perhaps D is TRBD1 or TRBD2 (6 bases each). Trimming took off 6 bases at V and 4 bases at J, with 15 bases between the two ends. There are 15 residues in the CDR3. CDR3 protein: CASSPGGAGTGELFF. The DNA for the CDR3 is TGTGCCAGCAGCCCCGGGGGCGCGGGCACCGGGGAGCTGTTTTTT.

This clonotype was seen more than once but under ten times. J is TRBJ2-1 and V is TRBV4-3, with D possibly TRBD2 on 5 matching bases. V was clipped by 3 bases and J by 5 bases, with 17 bases between them. This CDR3 comprises 16 residues. CDR1 is LGHNA, CDR2 YSLEER, per germline. DNA for the CDR3: TGCGCCAGCAGCCATACGCGGGTAGCGTACAACAATGAGCAGTTCTTC. It yields the protein CASSHTRVAYNNEQFF.

This clonotype appeared many times. The chain joins TRBV7-2 to TRBJ2-3; 9 nucleotides agree with TRBD1. The CDR3 contains 14 residues. J was trimmed by 11 bases and V by 3 bases; bases with no gene match: 9. Germline loops: CDR1 SGHTA, CDR2 FQGNSA. CDR3 residues: CASSFYGTGSGQYF. The CDR3 nucleotides read TGTGCCAGCAGCTTCTATGGGACAGGGAGTGGGCAGTATTTT.

This clonotype was found a few times. This chain joins TRBV7-8 and TRBJ2-3; tentatively, D is TRBD2 (5 bases). Germline V CDR1 and CDR2: SGHVS, FQNEAQ. V lost 4 bases, J lost 2 bases, and 19 bases lay in between. This CDR3 is 17 amino acids long. This CDR3 reads CASSSSRRAAFTDTQYF. CDR3 coding DNA: TGTGCCAGCAGCTCCTCCAGACGAGCGGCATTCACAGATACGCAGTATTTT.

Only a few counts were recorded for this clonotype. Here the CDR3 reads CSVGGTVNQPQHF. The CDR3 DNA sequence: TGCAGCGTTGGGGGGACGGTGAATCAGCCCCAGCATTTT. V usage is TRBV29-1 and J usage is TRBJ1-5, with a weak D call TRBD1 (5 bases). Looked up from germline, CDR1 is SQVTM and CDR2 is ANQGSEA. The V gene lost 4 bases and the J gene lost 4 bases, with 11 bases spanning the gap. The CDR3 loop spans 13 amino acids.

The rearrangement joins TRBV7-9 to TRBJ2-7; TRBD1 aligns across 9 bases. CDR3 length: 17 residues. Germline V CDR1 and CDR2: SEHNR, FQNEAQ (reference sequence). V lost 4 bases, J lost 3 bases, and 13 bases stayed unmatched. CDR3 protein: CASSSERLTGGHYEQYF. DNA of the CDR3: TGTGCCAGCAGCTCCGAACGATTAACAGGGGGCCACTACGAGCAGTACTTC.

This clonotype has just a few counts. The chain links TRBV6-5 to TRBJ1-6, with D possibly being TRBD1 (5 bases). V gave up 2 bases and J gave up 5 bases, with 13 bases separating them. Germline CDR1 reads MNHEY; CDR2 reads SVGAGI. The CDR3 extends over 16 amino acids. The CDR3 DNA sequence: TGTGCCAGCAGTTACGACGTGGGGCTGGATAATTCACCCCTCCACTTT. Translating gives CASSYDVGLDNSPLHF.

J is TRBJ1-4 and V is TRBV20-1; 9 bases map to TRBD1. V shed 0 bases, J shed 8 bases, and the junction held 7 bases outside the gene matches. The CDR3 has 15 residues. The germline CDR1 and CDR2 sequences are DFQATT and SNEGSKA (reference sequence). The CDR3 here is CSARDRDRVEEKLFF. The CDR3 region has the DNA TGCAGTGCTAGAGATCGGGACAGGGTGGAGGAAAAACTGTTTTTT.

The gene calls are TRBV5-6 and TRBJ2-7, with 13 bases matching TRBD2. The CDR3 sequence is 15 residues long. Trimming cost V 4 bases and J 6 bases; bases outside gene matches: 7. Germline loops: CDR1 SGHDT, CDR2 YYEEEE. The CDR3 loop is CASSPLAGGTGEQYF. The CDR3 DNA is TGTGCCAGCAGCCCACTAGCGGGAGGGACGGGCGAGCAGTACTTC. Full variable domain (rest looked up from reference TRBV5-6 and TRBJ2-7): DAGVTQSPTHLIKTRGQQVTLRCSPKSGHDTVSWYQQALGQGPQFIFQYYEEEERQRGNFPDRFSGHQFPNYSSELNVNALLLGDSALYLCASSPLAGGTGEQYFGPGTRLTVT.

Of note for this clonotype: One junction end does not reproduce the germline sequence, and a read error may be involved. The V call is TRBV20-1, the J call TRBJ2-2, with D uncertain. This CDR3 region has 12 residues. Germline lookup yields CDR1 DFQATT and CDR2 SNEGSKA (reference sequence). This chain's CDR3 is CSARSLTEELFF. The CDR3 nucleotides read TGCAGTGCTAGATCCCTAACCGAGGAGCTGTTTTTT.

This chain connects TRBV7-9 to TRBJ2-1; 9 bases fit TRBD1. V lost 6 bases and J lost 3; bases outside the gene matches: 15. This CDR3 spans 18 amino acids. Germline values: CDR1 SEHNR, CDR2 FQNEAQ (reference sequence). The CDR3 spells CASRAGTGHKASYNEQFF. In DNA, the CDR3 is TGTGCCAGCAGGGCGGGGACAGGGCATAAAGCAAGCTACAATGAGCAGTTCTTC.

This clonotype appeared many times. This rearrangement joins TRBV12-3 or TRBV12-4 to TRBJ2-7; no clear D gene. The CDR3 contains 12 residues. The germline V and J ends were trimmed by 6 bases and 3 bases, with 9 bases remaining between them. The CDR3 sequence is CASRNQDYEQYF. The CDR3 bases are TGTGCCAGCAGGAATCAGGACTACGAGCAGTACTTC.

The CDR3 loop reads CASSLGARPWEIDRFDGMNTEAFF. As DNA, the CDR3 is TGTGCCAGCAGCTTAGGAGCCAGACCATGGGAAATAGACCGATTTGACGGAATGAACACTGAAGCTTTCTTT. The rearrangement joins TRBV13 to TRBJ1-1; no clear D. V gave up 0 bases and J gave up 0 bases, with 35 bases separating them. Germline V lookup: CDR1 PRHDT, CDR2 FYEKMQ (reference sequence). CDR3 size: 24 residues.

The gene calls are TRBV20-1 and TRBJ2-1; the D gene is possibly TRBD2 (7 bases). Germline loops: CDR1 DFQATT, CDR2 SNEGSKA (reference sequence). V gave up 0 bases and J gave up 4 bases, with 16 bases separating them. This CDR3 region has 16 residues. Here the CDR3 reads CSARDLEGGGYNEQFF. For the CDR3, the DNA is TGCAGTGCTAGAGATCTCGAGGGGGGGGGATACAATGAGCAGTTCTTC.

The chain recombines TRBV7-8 with TRBJ2-3; 10 nucleotides line up with TRBD2. Germline V gives CDR1 SGHVS, CDR2 FQNEAQ. This CDR3 comprises 15 residues. V shed 2 bases, J shed 5 bases, and the junction held 4 bases outside the gene matches. The CDR3 loop is CASSLSAGGQDTQYF. The DNA for the CDR3 is TGTGCCAGCAGCTTATCAGCGGGGGGGCAAGATACGCAGTATTTT. Full variable domain (missing parts from reference TRBV7-8 and TRBJ2-3): GAGVSQSPRYKVAKRGQDVALRCDPISGHVSLFWYQQALGQGPEFLTYFQNEAQLDKSGLPSDRFFAERPEGSVSTLKIQRTQQEDSAVYLCASSLSAGGQDTQYFGPGTRLTVL.

The chain joins TRBV5-1 to TRBJ2-4; 8 bases fit TRBD1. Germline V lookup: CDR1 SGHRS, CDR2 YFSETQ. Trimming removed 4 bases from V and 5 bases from J; junction bases left unmatched: 8. The CDR3 has 15 residues. CDR3 DNA: TGCGCCAGCAGCAACCATCCAGGGGGCCAAAACATTCAGTACTTC. It encodes CASSNHPGGQNIQYF.

This clonotype was detected only a few times. This rearrangement joins TRBV20-1 to TRBJ1-1; perhaps TRBD1 as D (5 bases). Germline values: CDR1 DFQATT, CDR2 SNEGSKA (reference sequence). The CDR3 has 14 residues. Between the trimmed V and J ends, which lost 0 bases and 7 bases, there was a span of 15 bases. The CDR3 DNA is TGCAGTGCTAGAGAGAGAGGGGCGGGGTATGAAGCTTTCTTT. Encoded protein: CSARERGAGYEAFF.

This clonotype has only a few counts. The J gene is TRBJ2-3, the V gene TRBV10-2; D uncertain. Trimming stripped 10 bases from V and 1 base from J, with 15 bases between. The CDR3 is 14 residues long. The germline V gene encodes CDR1 WSHSY and CDR2 SAAADI. CDR3 in amino acids: CATSRSVGTDTQYF. CDR3 coding DNA: TGCGCCACCTCGAGGAGTGTCGGCACAGATACGCAGTATTTT.